This record concerns one T cell receptor beta chain sequence. The antigen remains unidentified. The CDR3 contains 13 residues. V was pared by 0 bases and J by 4 bases, with 6 bases between. Germline CDR1 reads MNHEY; CDR2 reads SVGAGI. This entry is derived from a study of vaccination effects on CD4 cells after COVID-19. Antigen-specific CD4+ T cells were expanded (with viral peptide pools) by the ViraFEST assay ahead of sequencing. When around 9 days of culture had elapsed, CD4+ T cells were isolated. This person's SARS-CoV-2 infection, confirmed by PCR, occurred between March and December 2020. TCRdb keeps only in-frame clones here, not all; method: immunoSEQ multiplex PCR. This sample has roughly 70,000 clones, with about 69% found just once.

The clonotype was recovered from a human donor who had a prior SARS-CoV-2 infection. The starting material was CD4+ T cells from PBMCs cultured with HIV peptides, obtained before COVID-19 vaccination. Subset of the sample: HIV-1 Nef peptide pool negative control/reference culture. The chain links TRBV6-5 to TRBJ1-2; D remains ambiguous. The CDR3: CASSYSDGYGYTF. The DNA for the CDR3 is TGTGCCAGCAGTTACTCCGACGGCTATGGCTACACCTTC.